This paragraph reports one TCR beta chain. The antigen this receptor binds is unknown. No qualities accompany the bases; no much larger clone lies one base away. Based on the germline V gene, the CDR1 and CDR2 sequences are SGHVS and FNYEAQ. Its CDR3 holds 16 amino acids, cysteine through phenylalanine. Only the CDR3 part of the read is kept: 48 bases, read in frame from the first base. Trimming removed 1 base from V and 8 bases from J; the gene matches leave 13 bases unexplained. With the immunoSEQ assay, which is a bias-controlled multiplex PCR relying on V- and J-specific primers, TCR beta CDR3 regions were amplified from genomic DNA. In a second PCR step, a proprietary barcode and Illumina adapter sequences were attached to the CDR3 amplicons. An Illumina MiSeq instrument was used to sequence the CDR3 libraries. The source study handled its data this way. Export and quality control were done with immunoSEQ Analyzer 3.0, while downstream analyses used R Bioconductor and Immunarch. Only productive rearrangements within the normalized downsampled data set were used in the calculation of repertoire metrics. Pathologically expanded clonotypes were defined as those larger than 5 templates in the normalized cohort. The Inverse Simpson Index was used to measure repertoire diversity. To capture all clonotypes, the CMV-specificity analyses were run on the non-normalized data set. Drawn from immuneACCESS, this table holds only the in-frame rearrangements with V and J called that TCRdb kept. Clones are partly lost; checked studies trace under half to an unresolved V gene and leave the rest unexplained. That table furnishes V, J and clone size, whereas the DNA furnished D and trimming. This sample gives more than 6,500 clones in total; 94% of them show up just once. The top ten clones comprise under 1.5% of the sample.

These data come from a study of T cell clonotyping in hematopoietic cell transplantation (TCRdb year 2021). About the investigation overall: A total of 120 to 150 blood samples were gathered in the study from 30 to 40 consecutive transplant recipients along with their related donors. Recruitment of patients ran from 2015 to early 2017, and follow-up continued until September 2020 or until death. Broader findings and caveats from the paper: The sample size was limited, and because cells were not sorted, the contributions of CD4 and CD8 repertoires could not be separated. Broader posttransplant TCR repertoire diversity was predicted by donor and pretransplant recipient Inverse Simpson Index values. After transplant, TCR diversity in recipients dropped, and pathologically expanded clonotypes climbed progressively between day 30 and day 180. Only a small fraction of recipient repertoires overlapped donor repertoires, with over 95% appearing de novo at the given depth.

Explained via the paper, the time point label denotes: 30 days after allo-HCT. Recipient blood was collected about 28 days before transplant and at days 30, 100 and 180 after transplant. Nuclei Lysis Solution was used to extract genomic DNA from fresh or cryopreserved unfractionated peripheral blood mononuclear cells. Sequenced material: peripheral blood mononuclear cells, taken 30 days after allogeneic stem cell transplant. The clonotype originates from a male patient aged 55-69 years who had an allogeneic stem cell transplant from an unrelated donor, so T cells may come from the graft donor. Some clones in this sample may be carry-over from other donors' samples. The sequence joins TRBV7-6 to TRBJ1-2, with TRBD1 matching 7 junction bases. The CDR3 region: CASSLGGSTGPWGYTF. The nucleotide sequence reads TGTGCCAGCAGCTTAGGGGGTTCGACAGGGCCGTGGGGCTACACCTTC.